Following are 29 T cell receptor beta chains from one sample sequenced in a study of T cells in Graves' hyperthyroidism and ophthalmopathy. Amplified TCR beta CDR3 regions derived from RNA transcripts. TCR CDR3 underwent first-round RT-PCR with the HTBI primer set. One entry per CDR3 protein, called by TCRdb with MiXCR from the multiplex PCR reads. The sample consists of fewer than 700,000 distinct CDR3 sequences, about 17% of them appearing once. Sequenced input: blood. The receptor set was obtained from a woman aged 30 to 39 with Graves' hyperthyroidism.

J is TRBJ2-7 and V is TRBV29-1, with D possibly TRBD2 on 8 matching bases. The germline V gene has CDR1 SQVTM and CDR2 ANQGSEA. The V end was cut by 3 bases, the J end by 9 bases, with 18 bases between. This CDR3 spans 13 amino acids. The CDR3 bases are TGCAGCGTTGATGGTATTAGCGGGACAGTGCAGTACTTC. Translation gives CSVDGISGTVQYF.

V is TRBV29-1 and J is TRBJ1-4; D is unclear. Trimming cost V 6 bases and J 4 bases, with 12 bases left between them. From germline, CDR1 is SQVTM and CDR2 ANQGSEA. CDR3 length: 13 amino acids. The CDR3 DNA sequence: TGCAGCGTCGGAGGGCGGAGTAATGAAAAACTGTTTTTT. Amino acids: CSVGGRSNEKLFF.

This CDR3 reads CASIGDTQETQYF. The CDR3 DNA follows: TGTGCCAGCATAGGGGACACCCAAGAGACCCAGTACTTC. The rearrangement joins TRBV7-9 to TRBJ2-5; weak D call: TRBD1 (6 bases). V was cut by 7 bases and J by 1 base, with 10 bases left in between. CDR1 and CDR2 (germline): SEHNR, FQNEAQ (reference sequence). CDR3 size: 13 residues. Variable domain in full (rest from reference TRBV7-9 and TRBJ2-5): DTGVSQNPRHKITKRGQNVTFRCDPISEHNRLYWYRQTLGQGPEFLTYFQNEAQLEKSRLLSDRFSAERPKGSFSTLEIQRTEQGDSAMYLCASIGDTQETQYFGPGTRLLVL.

This clonotype was observed many times. V and J are TRBV7-2 and TRBJ2-3, with 11 bases fitting TRBD1. Germline V CDR1 and CDR2: SGHTA, FQGNSA. The CDR3 loop spans 15 amino acids. The trim removed 5 bases at V and 6 bases at J, leaving 7 bases unmatched. The DNA for the CDR3 is TGTGCCAGCAGCCCCCGGACAGGGGGCATGGATACGCAGTATTTT. Its protein product is CASSPRTGGMDTQYF.

This clonotype was detected ten times or more. The chain couples TRBV28 to TRBJ1-5, with a weak D call TRBD1 (6 bases). The germline CDR1 and CDR2 sequences are MDHEN and SYDVKM. Trimming removed 4 bases from V and 2 bases from J, with 12 bases in between. This CDR3 is built from 15 residues. In DNA form, the CDR3 reads TGTGCCAGCAGTTCCGAGGGGGTCGGCAATCAGCCCCAGCATTTT. It yields the protein CASSSEGVGNQPQHF.

This clonotype came up many times. Relative to the germline gene, one junction end is altered; a read error may explain this. The chain employs TRBV7-7 and TRBJ2-7; TRBD2 agrees at 10 bases. The CDR3 has 13 amino acids. Germline CDR1 reads SSHAT; CDR2 reads FNYEAQ (reference sequence). This CDR3 is CASSFSGRSEQYF. The CDR3 DNA sequence: TGTGCTAGCAGCTTTAGCGGGAGGTCCGAGCAGTACTTC.

This chain links TRBV12-3 or TRBV12-4 with TRBJ2-7; 7 nucleotides align to TRBD2. The J segment lost 7 bases and the V segment lost 5 bases, leaving 11 bases of the junction unmatched. This CDR3 is built from 14 residues. Here the CDR3 reads CASSRAGPLGEQYF. The DNA of the CDR3 is TGTGCCAGCAGTAGAGCGGGACCTTTGGGGGAGCAGTACTTC.

This clonotype was seen many times. The chain uses TRBV11-2 and TRBJ2-3; 12 nucleotides align to TRBD1. The CDR3 spans 15 residues. Per germline, CDR1 SGHAT and CDR2 FQNNGV. J was trimmed by 5 bases and V by 11 bases; bases with no gene match: 11. The chain's CDR3 is CASAGTGGRGDTQYF. The CDR3, as DNA: TGTGCCTCCGCCGGGACAGGGGGCCGTGGAGATACGCAGTATTTT.

Comment on this clonotype: This could be a read error, since a much larger clone is one nucleotide away. J is TRBJ2-1 and V is TRBV12-3 or TRBV12-4; 14 bases align to TRBD2. The CDR3 is made up of 19 amino acids. Trimming at V came to 5 bases and at J to 3 bases, leaving 12 bases not matched to a gene. The CDR3 is CASSGPGTSGGEGYNEQFF. CDR3 DNA: TGTGCCAGCAGTGGTCCCGGGACTAGCGGGGGTGAAGGCTACAATGAGCAGTTCTTC.

This clonotype was observed many times. V and J are TRBV28 and TRBJ2-1; D unclear. Trimming cost V 2 bases and J 9 bases, with 5 bases left between them. The CDR3 covers 11 residues. Germline lookup yields CDR1 MDHEN and CDR2 SYDVKM. The CDR3, as DNA: TGTGCCAGCAGTTTAATGAGTGAGCAGTTCTTC. It yields the protein CASSLMSEQFF.

This clonotype occurred many times. V and J are TRBV7-3 and TRBJ2-1, with TRBD2 matching over 14 bases. The CDR3 totals 19 residues. Germline V gives CDR1 SGHTA, CDR2 FQGTGA. The J segment lost 0 bases and the V segment lost 5 bases, leaving 9 bases of the junction unmatched. The CDR3 DNA is TGTGCCAGCAGCCTCCCGACTAGCGGGAGGGGACCCTCCTACAATGAGCAGTTCTTC. Translating it yields CASSLPTSGRGPSYNEQFF.

This clonotype appeared many times. The chain uses TRBV7-8 and TRBJ2-7, with D perhaps given as TRBD1 or TRBD2 (6 bases each). V dropped 4 bases and J dropped 5 bases, with 21 bases sitting between them. CDR1 and CDR2 from the germline V gene are SGHVS and FQNEAQ. The CDR3 covers 16 residues. In DNA, the CDR3 is TGTGCCAGCAGCTACAACCTCAGGGGACTGGGGGACGAGCAGTACTTC. Its translation: CASSYNLRGLGDEQYF.

The chain combines TRBV5-1 with TRBJ2-2; D may correspond to TRBD1 or TRBD2 (5 bases each). The V end was cut by 7 bases, the J end by 7 bases, with 23 bases between. From germline, CDR1 is SGHRS and CDR2 YFSETQ. The CDR3 extends over 16 amino acids. The CDR3 reads CASWGTGTKAGGELFF. CDR3 DNA: TGCGCCAGCTGGGGGACCGGGACCAAAGCAGGCGGGGAGCTGTTTTTT. Filled out from reference TRBV5-1 and TRBJ2-2, the complete variable domain reads KAGVTQTPRYLIKTRGQQVTLSCSPISGHRSVSWYQQTPGQGLQFLFEYFSETQRNKGNFPGRFSGRQFSNSRSEMNVSTLELGDSALYLCASWGTGTKAGGELFFGEGSRLTVL.

CDR3 region: CASSQDASWAYGYTF. In DNA, the CDR3 is TGCGCCAGCAGCCAAGACGCGTCGTGGGCCTATGGCTACACCTTC. This rearrangement joins TRBV4-1 to TRBJ1-2, with D uncertain. CDR1 is MGHRA and CDR2 is YSYEKL in the germline V gene. V dropped 0 bases and J dropped 4 bases, with 12 bases sitting between them. This CDR3 has 15 residues.

This clonotype was counted ten times or more. CDR3 sequence: CAWKGQYNEQFF. For the CDR3, the DNA is TGTGCCTGGAAAGGACAGTACAATGAGCAGTTCTTC. This rearrangement joins TRBV30 to TRBJ2-1; TRBD1 might be the D (6 bases). Germline V lookup: CDR1 GTSNPN, CDR2 SVGIG (reference sequence). The CDR3 totals 12 residues. Between the trimmed V and J ends, which lost 4 bases and 4 bases, there was a span of 8 bases.

This clonotype was observed a few times. This rearrangement joins TRBV28 to TRBJ1-5; D is uncertain. Trimming cost V 7 bases and J 2 bases, with 9 bases left between them. CDR1 MDHEN and CDR2 SYDVKM come from the germline V gene. This CDR3 is built from 13 residues. The chain's CDR3 is CASTDGGNQPQHF. As DNA, the CDR3 is TGTGCCAGCACGGATGGGGGCAATCAGCCCCAGCATTTT. Drawing the rest from reference TRBV28 and TRBJ1-5, the complete variable domain is DVKVTQSSRYLVKRTGEKVFLECVQDMDHENMFWYRQDPGLGLRLIYFSYDVKMKEKGDIPEGYSVSREKKERFSLILESASTNQTSMYLCASTDGGNQPQHFGDGTRLSIL.

The V and J genes are TRBV7-2 and TRBJ1-2, with 8 bases matching TRBD1. Trimming at V came to 1 base and at J to 6 bases, leaving 7 bases not matched to a gene. The CDR3 consists of 15 residues. Germline V lookup: CDR1 SGHTA, CDR2 FQGNSA. The CDR3 bases are TGTGCCAGCAGCTTAGTCCGGACAGGGCAAGATGGCTACACCTTC. This codes for CASSLVRTGQDGYTF.

The chain is built from TRBV5-1 and TRBJ2-3; the D is unclear. V was pared by 0 bases and J by 0 bases, with 8 bases between. The germline V gene encodes CDR1 SGHRS and CDR2 YFSETQ. This CDR3 is built from 15 residues. For the CDR3, the DNA is TGCGCCAGCAGCTTGGAAGGGCCAAGCACAGATACGCAGTATTTT. Translating gives CASSLEGPSTDTQYF.

This clonotype was detected ten times or more. The chain joins TRBV27 to TRBJ1-6, with D possibly TRBD1 on 5 matching bases. Germline V gives CDR1 MNHEY, CDR2 SMNVEV (reference sequence). Trimming stripped 6 bases from V and 7 bases from J, with 13 bases between. The CDR3 spans 14 residues. CDR3: CASRIWGSNSPLHF. In DNA, the CDR3 is TGTGCCAGCAGGATATGGGGGAGCAATTCACCCCTCCACTTT.

In this sample, this clonotype turned up many times. The chain joins TRBV20-1 to TRBJ2-3; D is unclear. Trimming stripped 3 bases from V and 3 bases from J, with 16 bases between. Germline assignment: CDR1 DFQATT and CDR2 SNEGSKA (reference sequence). This CDR3 is built from 15 residues. DNA for the CDR3: TGCAGTGCTAGGATGGCTGGAGATTTAACAGATACGCAGTATTTT. Its translation: CSARMAGDLTDTQYF.

This clonotype was seen at least ten times. The chain carries TRBV3-1 and TRBJ2-7; 9 bases are shared with TRBD1. V was pared by 1 base and J by 6 bases, with 7 bases of the junction left unmatched. This CDR3 has 15 residues. Germline CDR1 is LGHDT and CDR2 is YNNKEL (reference sequence). CDR3 sequence: CASSQGGTGISEQYF. The CDR3 nucleotides read TGTGCCAGCAGCCAAGGGGGGACAGGGATCAGCGAGCAGTACTTC.

The V and J genes are TRBV5-1 and TRBJ2-3; D is uncertain. Trimming stripped 1 base from V and 0 bases from J, with 6 bases between. The CDR3 has 14 amino acids. Germline V gene lookup returns CDR1 SGHRS and CDR2 YFSETQ. The CDR3 DNA reads as TGCGCCAGCAGCTTGACTCCTAGCACAGATACGCAGTATTTT. It yields the protein CASSLTPSTDTQYF.

Many counts were recorded for this clonotype. The chain links TRBV28 to TRBJ2-7, with a weak D call TRBD1 (6 bases). Deletions cut 3 bases from V and 3 bases from J, with 12 bases between. Germline values: CDR1 MDHEN, CDR2 SYDVKM. This CDR3 region has 14 residues. The CDR3 DNA sequence: TGTGCCAGCAGTTTTCTCGACAGGTACTACGAGCAGTACTTC. It encodes CASSFLDRYYEQYF.

The V gene is TRBV20-1, the J gene TRBJ2-7; D uncertain. This CDR3 is 15 amino acids long. Trimming removed 3 bases at V and 2 bases at J, with 17 bases between. In germline, CDR1 is DFQATT, CDR2 SNEGSKA (reference sequence). CDR3 in amino acids: CSARGPARTPYEQYF. CDR3 sequence (DNA): TGCAGTGCTAGGGGCCCTGCTCGTACCCCCTACGAGCAGTACTTC.

This clonotype has just a few counts. The chain joins TRBV5-1 to TRBJ2-2; D unclear. Germline CDR1 is SGHRS and CDR2 is YFSETQ. This CDR3 comprises 15 residues. V was shortened by 0 bases and J by 0 bases, with 6 bases between the two germline ends. CDR3 nucleotide sequence: TGCGCCAGCAGCTTGGCCGCGACGAACACCGGGGAGCTGTTTTTT. As protein: CASSLAATNTGELFF.

This clonotype was counted only a few times. The chain combines TRBV7-2 with TRBJ2-2, with a possible D match to TRBD2 (5 bases). V was clipped by 8 bases and J by 0 bases, with 10 bases between them. This CDR3 comprises 14 residues. Germline CDR1 reads SGHTA; CDR2 reads FQGNSA. CDR3 region: CASGPGTNTGELFF. The CDR3, as DNA: TGTGCCAGCGGACCGGGAACGAACACCGGGGAGCTGTTTTTT.

This clonotype has ten or more counts. The rearrangement joins TRBV28 to TRBJ2-7; D gene ambiguous. This CDR3 spans 14 amino acids. V was trimmed by 2 bases and J by 4 bases, leaving 12 bases between them. Germline assignment: CDR1 MDHEN and CDR2 SYDVKM. For the CDR3, the DNA is TGTGCCAGCAGTTTAGCCGGATCTAGGTACGAGCAGTACTTC. Protein: CASSLAGSRYEQYF.

This clonotype was counted many times. CDR3 coding DNA: TGTGCCAGCAGGGGTGGGTTGGGACCCTCCTACGAGCAGTACTTC. Its translation: CASRGGLGPSYEQYF. The V and J genes are TRBV6-1 and TRBJ2-7; D is perhaps TRBD1 or TRBD2 (5 bases each). The length of the CDR3 is 15 residues. The V and J ends lost 6 bases and 0 bases respectively, with 15 bases between them. Germline-derived CDR1 and CDR2 are MNHNS and SASEGT.

The J gene is TRBJ2-5, the V gene TRBV4-1, with D tentatively TRBD2 (6 bases). This CDR3 contains 14 residues. The V end lost 1 base, the J end lost 5 bases, and 11 bases lay between the germline ends. The V gene's germline CDR1 is MGHRA and CDR2 YSYEKL. DNA of the CDR3: TGCGCCAGCAGCCAAGTCGGGAGAACGGAGACCCAGTACTTC. It specifies CASSQVGRTETQYF.